One T cell receptor beta chain is described in this entry. This specimen belongs to a study of cytomegalovirus exposure and HLA in healthy donors. Per the germline V gene, CDR1 is MNHEY and CDR2 is SMNVEV (reference sequence). CDR3 size: 15 residues. Trimming removed 5 bases from V and 0 bases from J; junction bases left unmatched: 5. It was with 60 Vbeta and 13 Jbeta primers that the PCR ran. Data came from immunoSEQ multiplex PCR; TCRdb stores just in-frame clones and leaves some out. The sample carries 200,000 to 250,000 clones, less than 85% recorded once. The sequenced sample consisted of PBMCs. V gene TRBV27 combines with J gene TRBJ2-3; 7 bases map to TRBD1. The receptor's source is a man between 18 and 29 years old in good health and CMV-seronegative. CDR3 nucleotides: TGTGCCAGCAGTCCAGGGACAGCTAGCACAGATACGCAGTATTTT. Protein: CASSPGTASTDTQYF.